The sequence of this TCR beta chain was determined in a study of blood T cell repertoires in COVID-19. Background on the study: PBMCs, B-cell-depleted T cells, or T cells were the source of the cDNA or gDNA that made up the material.

The table came from immunoSEQ multiplex PCR; TCRdb's copy has only in-frame clones and leaves some out. The sample carries a few hundred thousand clones, over 75% recorded once. J was trimmed by 0 bases and V by 8 bases; bases with no gene match: 7. Germline V lookup: CDR1 MDHEN, CDR2 SYDVKM. CDR3 size: 15 residues. The sequencing input was PBMCs or T cells enriched from blood (not recorded which). The chain joins TRBV28 to TRBJ1-5; TRBD1 agrees at 7 bases. The TCR comes from a woman in her 40s with acute COVID-19. In nucleotides, the CDR3 is TGTGCCAGCGGGACGACAGGGAATAGCAATCAGCCCCAGCATTTT. The encoded protein is CASGTTGNSNQPQHF.